The rows below give T cell receptor beta chains drawn from one sample of a study of cytomegalovirus exposure and HLA in healthy donors. The assay was immunoSEQ multiplex PCR, and TCRdb's table has in-frame clones only and misses some. The data show 85,000 to 130,000 clones, with 65% to 75% seen just once and less than 3.5% held by the top ten. Sequencing input: PBMCs. These receptors all come from a female donor in good health and CMV-seronegative. The CDR3 runs from the conserved cysteine through the conserved F or W. The D gene is left open where the match is weak. The size field is filled for only some rows; it gives once, few, many or a size class.

clone_size,j_call,v_call,d_call,cdr3_aa,cdr3_nt
.,TRBJ2-3,TRBV7-3,.,CASSSQAGGADTQYF,TGTGCCAGCAGCTCCCAAGCGGGTGGGGCAGATACGCAGTATTTT
.,TRBJ2-1,TRBV18,TRBD2,CASSPRTSGSGEQFF,TGTGCCAGCTCACCCAGGACTAGCGGGAGCGGTGAGCAGTTCTTC
.,TRBJ2-2,TRBV19,.,CASSKAYYPPGELFF,TGTGCCAGTAGTAAAGCCTACTACCCACCCGGGGAGCTGTTTTTT
.,TRBJ1-1,TRBV5-3,TRBD1,CARSSNLDRAARDTEAFF,TGTGCCAGAAGCTCAAACTTGGACAGGGCCGCTCGGGACACTGAAGCTTTCTTT
.,TRBJ2-2,TRBV19,.,CASSIGVAKNTGELFF,TGTGCCAGTAGTATAGGGGTAGCGAAGAACACCGGGGAGCTGTTTTTT
.,TRBJ2-3,TRBV7-9,TRBD2,CASSLSAGGGTDTQYF,TGTGCCAGCAGCTTATCGGCGGGAGGGGGCACAGATACGCAGTATTTT
.,TRBJ2-7,TRBV19,TRBD2,CASSGTREGTEQYF,TGTGCCAGTAGTGGGACGAGGGAGGGCACCGAGCAGTACTTC
.,TRBJ1-2,TRBV29-1,TRBD1,CSVEEGTGGGYTF,TGCAGCGTTGAAGAAGGGACAGGGGGTGGCTACACCTTC
many,TRBJ1-5,TRBV7-2,.,CASSLVSRNNQPQHF,TGTGCCAGCAGCTTAGTGTCCAGGAACAATCAGCCCCAGCATTTT
few,TRBJ1-1,TRBV6-5,.,CASSYTGGRTEAFF,TGTGCCAGCAGTTACACTGGAGGAAGGACTGAAGCTTTCTTT
.,TRBJ2-3,TRBV9,.,CASSVVSSGTDTQYF,TGTGCCAGCAGCGTTGTCTCGAGTGGCACAGATACGCAGTATTTT
few,TRBJ1-2,TRBV18,TRBD1,CASSPGQDYTF,TGTGCCAGCTCACCTGGACAGGACTACACCTTC
.,TRBJ2-3,TRBV6-1,TRBD2,CASSVSSGRVFTDTQYF,TGTGCCAGCAGTGTGTCTAGCGGGAGGGTGTTCACAGATACGCAGTATTTT
.,TRBJ2-7,TRBV11-2,TRBD1,CASSLGDRVFNEQYF,TGTGCCAGCAGCTTAGGGGACAGGGTCTTCAACGAGCAGTACTTC
.,TRBJ2-6,TRBV19,.,CASSWSGPGANVLTF,TGTGCCAGTAGTTGGTCAGGGCCTGGGGCCAACGTCCTGACTTTC
.,TRBJ2-2,TRBV7-2,.,CASSRNREITGELFF,TGTGCCAGCAGCCGCAACAGGGAAATCACCGGGGAGCTGTTTTTT
.,TRBJ1-4,TRBV5-5,.,CASSPPGGEEATNEKLFF,TGTGCCAGCAGCCCCCCCGGAGGGGAGGAGGCAACTAATGAAAAACTGTTTTTT
few,TRBJ1-6,TRBV19,TRBD1,CASRGTGRNSPLHF,TGTGCCAGTAGGGGGACAGGGCGTAATTCACCCCTCCACTTT
.,TRBJ2-7,TRBV19,.,CASSGQGWDYEQYF,TGTGCCAGTAGTGGGCAGGGTTGGGACTACGAGCAGTACTTC
.,TRBJ2-1,TRBV29-1,TRBD2,CSVSLRLAANEQFF,TGCAGCGTTTCCCTGAGACTAGCGGCGAATGAGCAGTTCTTC
few,TRBJ1-5,TRBV6-5,.,CATQKGDQPQHF,TGTGCCACTCAGAAGGGGGATCAGCCCCAGCATTTT
.,TRBJ1-1,TRBV7-2,.,CASTPATGLNTEAFF,TGTGCCAGCACCCCTGCGACAGGATTGAACACTGAAGCTTTCTTT
few,TRBJ2-7,TRBV4-1,.,CASSLLRDSSYEQYF,TGCGCCAGCAGCCTCCTCCGGGACTCCTCCTACGAGCAGTACTTC
.,TRBJ2-7,TRBV10-1,TRBD1,CASSESPTGGQQYF,TGCGCCAGCAGTGAGTCCCCGACAGGGGGGCAGCAGTACTTC
once,TRBJ2-1,TRBV5-6,.,CASSIHRDHEQFF,TGTGCCAGCAGCATACACAGGGACCATGAGCAGTTCTTC
.,TRBJ2-7,TRBV6-5,TRBD2,CASSTSGRPHYEQYF,TGTGCCAGCAGTACTAGCGGGAGGCCCCACTACGAGCAGTACTTC
.,TRBJ2-5,TRBV19,TRBD1,CASSIDLDRVQETQYF,TGTGCCAGTAGTATAGATCTCGACAGGGTACAAGAGACCCAGTACTTC
few,TRBJ2-7,TRBV19,TRBD2,CASSIVLAGAGEQYF,TGTGCCAGTAGTATAGTTCTAGCGGGAGCGGGCGAGCAGTACTTC
.,TRBJ2-5,TRBV29-1,TRBD1,CSYDRVAQETQYF,TGCAGCTACGACAGGGTAGCACAAGAGACCCAGTACTTC
once,TRBJ2-7,TRBV29-1,.,CSVEGQASGEQCF,TGCAGCGTTGAGGGGCAGGCGTCGGGCGAGCAGTGCTTC
.,TRBJ1-1,TRBV19,TRBD1,CASSKDRGDYTEAFF,TGTGCCAGTAGTAAAGACAGGGGCGATTACACTGAAGCTTTCTTT
.,TRBJ2-5,TRBV5-4,TRBD2,CASSLALAGRQWYQETQYF,TGTGCCAGCAGCTTGGCGCTAGCGGGGCGGCAGTGGTACCAAGAGACCCAGTACTTC
few,TRBJ2-7,TRBV30,TRBD1,CAWSIYSGQGTKALTYEQYF,TGTGCCTGGAGTATATACTCGGGACAGGGGACCAAGGCCTTAACCTACGAGCAGTACTTC
few,TRBJ1-3,TRBV23-1,.,CASSQHRTEPPGTIYF,TGCGCCAGCAGTCAACATCGGACAGAACCCCCGGGCACCATATATTTT
.,TRBJ2-3,TRBV27,.,CASSFVSGYSTDTQYF,TGTGCCAGCAGTTTTGTAAGCGGGTACAGCACAGATACGCAGTATTTT
.,TRBJ1-6,TRBV28,.,CASTLRRSPLHF,TGTGCCAGCACACTAAGGAGATCACCCCTCCACTTT
.,TRBJ1-5,TRBV7-9,TRBD1,CASSFGQGAAQPQHF,TGTGCCAGCAGCTTTGGACAGGGGGCGGCTCAGCCCCAGCATTTT
once,TRBJ1-1,TRBV7-2,TRBD1,CASSLVPASGTGLTEAFF,TGTGCCAGCAGCTTAGTCCCCGCATCCGGGACAGGGCTGACTGAAGCTTTCTTT
few,TRBJ2-3,TRBV2,.,CASSPNSGPSTDTQYF,TGTGCCAGCAGCCCGAATAGCGGTCCTAGCACAGATACGCAGTATTTT
.,TRBJ1-2,TRBV4-2,.,CASSQRQDPNYGYTF,TGTGCCAGCAGCCAACGACAGGACCCGAACTATGGCTACACCTTC
.,TRBJ2-1,TRBV4-2,.,CASSQEGRGFGNEQFF,TGTGCCAGCAGCCAAGAGGGCAGGGGCTTTGGGAATGAGCAGTTCTTC
.,TRBJ2-5,TRBV4-3,.,CASSQGRKETQYF,TGCGCCAGCAGCCAGGGGCGAAAAGAGACCCAGTACTTC
.,TRBJ2-7,TRBV7-9,TRBD1,CAGGQGATYEQYF,TGTGCCGGGGGACAGGGGGCAACCTACGAGCAGTACTTC
.,TRBJ1-1,TRBV7-3,.,CASSLGGGRVNTEAFF,TGTGCCAGCAGCTTAGGGGGAGGGCGGGTGAACACTGAAGCTTTCTTT
few,TRBJ1-3,TRBV5-1,TRBD1,CASSLDQGAGNTIYF,TGCGCCAGCAGCTTGGATCAGGGGGCTGGAAACACCATATATTTT
few,TRBJ2-5,TRBV9,.,CASSVGSDSAWETQYF,TGTGCCAGCAGCGTAGGATCGGACAGTGCCTGGGAGACCCAGTACTTC
.,TRBJ2-3,TRBV7-2,.,CASSFSASSAGGGDTQYF,TGTGCCAGCAGCTTTTCAGCGTCTAGCGCCGGGGGAGGAGATACGCAGTATTTT
.,TRBJ2-5,TRBV28,.,CASSQGTQYF,TGTGCCAGCAGCCAGGGGACCCAGTACTTC
.,TRBJ2-2,TRBV6-1,TRBD2,CASSGPNLAGGRVGELFF,TGTGCCAGCAGTGGCCCGAACTTAGCGGGAGGTCGAGTCGGGGAGCTGTTTTTT
few,TRBJ2-1,TRBV4-2,TRBD2,CASSQGRSLAGNEQFF,TGTGCCAGCAGCCAAGGGAGGTCACTAGCGGGAAATGAGCAGTTCTTC
few,TRBJ2-3,TRBV5-5,TRBD2,CASSEGLAGPSWGDTQYF,TGTGCCAGCAGCGAGGGACTAGCGGGACCTTCTTGGGGAGATACGCAGTATTTT
once,TRBJ2-3,TRBV27,TRBD2,CASSLDGAGGPGDTQYF,TGTGCCAGCAGTTTGGATGGAGCGGGAGGGCCAGGGGATACGCAGTATTTT